One sample yielded the 22 T cell receptor beta chains listed below, sequenced in a study of blood T cell repertoires in COVID-19. Profiled with immunoSEQ multiplex PCR; TCRdb holds only in-frame clones, not every one. The sample includes under 250,000 clones, 83% of them seen just once. Source material: peripheral blood. The receptors were sampled from a woman in her forties with active or convalescent COVID-19.

The rearrangement joins TRBV19 to TRBJ1-1, with D hard to call. Trimming shortened V by 0 bases and J by 7 bases, and 9 bases separated the two germline ends. This CDR3 has 13 amino acids. In germline, CDR1 is LNHDA, CDR2 SQIVND (reference sequence). CDR3 in DNA: TGTGCCAGTAGTATAGAGGAGGGATTTGAAGCTTTCTTT. As protein: CASSIEEGFEAFF.

The V gene is TRBV2, the J gene TRBJ2-1; TRBD1 is a possible D gene (6 bases). The germline CDR1 and CDR2 sequences are SNHLY and FYNNEI. CDR3 length: 12 residues. Between the trimmed V and J ends, which lost 5 bases and 9 bases, there was a span of 11 bases. The CDR3 protein is CASSTQGFEQFF. CDR3 sequence (DNA): TGTGCCAGCAGTACCCAGGGGTTTGAGCAGTTCTTC.

This clone was seen a single time. The chain couples TRBV24-1 to TRBJ2-1; the D gene is possibly TRBD2 (6 bases). The CDR3 spans 17 residues. Germline V gene sequence: CDR1 KGHDR, CDR2 SFDVKD. Trimming cost V 1 base and J 5 bases, with 17 bases left between them. The CDR3 region is CATSDFIGTGVNNEQFF. The CDR3 DNA is TGTGCCACCAGTGATTTTATTGGAACGGGAGTTAACAATGAGCAGTTCTTC.

CDR3 residues: CASAKTGTGLTDTQYF. The CDR3 nucleotides are TGTGCTAGTGCCAAAACCGGGACAGGGTTAACAGATACGCAGTATTTT. The rearrangement joins TRBV12-5 to TRBJ2-3; 9 bases are a match to TRBD1. The J segment lost 3 bases and the V segment lost 7 bases, leaving 11 bases of the junction unmatched. CDR1 and CDR2 (germline): LGHNT, FRNRAP. The CDR3 contains 16 residues.

This sequence joins TRBV2 and TRBJ2-7; 7 bases map to TRBD2. The trim removed 11 bases at V and 7 bases at J, leaving 14 bases unmatched. CDR1 is SNHLY and CDR2 is FYNNEI in the germline V gene. The CDR3 covers 13 residues. The CDR3 bases are TGTGCCTCCTTACGGGGCGGGAGAGGTGAGCAGTACTTC. It is translated as CASLRGGRGEQYF.

This chain connects TRBV3-1 (or the pseudogene TRBV3-2) to TRBJ2-3; 7 positions agree with TRBD2. V dropped 1 base and J dropped 2; count of bases not matched to a gene: 6. Germline lookup yields CDR1 LGHDT and CDR2 YNNKEL (reference sequence). This CDR3 is 16 amino acids long. CDR3 nucleotide sequence: TGTGCCAGCAGCCAAGCCGCTAGCGGATCCACAGATACGCAGTATTTT. Translating it yields CASSQAASGSTDTQYF.

This clone appeared a single time. The chain is built from TRBV2 and TRBJ1-6, with D uncertain. Trimming pared 7 bases from V and 7 bases from J, leaving 17 bases between. CDR1 and CDR2 (germline): SNHLY, FYNNEI. The CDR3 contains 15 residues. CDR3 sequence (DNA): TGTGCCAGCATTGCATCCCCGGTTCCCAATTCACCCCTCCACTTT. The encoded protein is CASIASPVPNSPLHF.

The chain combines TRBV2 with TRBJ1-2, with a tentative D call TRBD1 (6 bases). CDR1 is SNHLY and CDR2 is FYNNEI in the germline V gene. This CDR3 is built from 12 residues. V dropped 6 bases and J dropped 5 bases, with 10 bases sitting between them. In nucleotides, the CDR3 is TGTGCCAGCAGGCGTACAGGGTATGGCTACACCTTC. Its protein product is CASRRTGYGYTF. Together with reference TRBV2 and TRBJ1-2, the CDR3 gives the full variable domain: EPEVTQTPSHQVTQMGQEVILRCVPISNHLYFYWYRQILGQKVEFLVSFYNNEISEKSEIFDDQFSVERPDGSNFTLKIRSTKLEDSAMYFCASRRTGYGYTFGSGTRLTVV.

This chain uses TRBV12-3 or TRBV12-4 with TRBJ1-2; a possible D gene is TRBD1 (5 bases). CDR3 length: 12 amino acids. With 6 bases removed from V and 5 bases from J, the gap between germline ends came to 10 bases. In DNA form, the CDR3 reads TGTGCCAGCAGAACCCAGGGTTATGGCTACACCTTC. This encodes CASRTQGYGYTF.

The chain is built from TRBV11-3 and TRBJ2-5, with 7 bases lining up with TRBD2. CDR3 length equals 15 residues. Germline V gene sequence: CDR1 SGHNT, CDR2 YENEEA. The V gene end was trimmed by 3 bases and the J gene end by 2 bases; junction bases not matched to a gene: 6. The CDR3 coding sequence is TGTGCCAGCAGCTTGGGTGGGGGGGTACAAGAGACCCAGTACTTC. Residues: CASSLGGGVQETQYF.

The chain couples TRBV5-4 to TRBJ2-3, with TRBD1 identical over 7 bases. From germline, CDR1 is SGHNT and CDR2 YYREEE (reference sequence). The CDR3 runs to 16 residues. The V segment lost 2 bases and the J segment 5 bases; nucleotides outside the gene matches: 11. The CDR3 nucleotides read TGTGCCAGCAGCTTTTCCCGGGACAGCTCAAGAGATACGCAGTATTTT. Translating it yields CASSFSRDSSRDTQYF.

The genes are TRBV21-1 and TRBJ1-1. TRBV21-1 is marked as a pseudogene. This CDR3 spans 17 amino acids. The CDR3 nucleotides are TGTGCCAGCAGCACCGACTGCCGGGGTCGAATGAACACTGAAGCTTTCTTT. The encoded protein is CASSTDCRGRMNTEAFF.

This clone was recorded once. The chain employs TRBV2 and TRBJ1-5; no firm D call. The V gene lost 4 bases and the J gene lost 6 bases, with 10 bases spanning the gap. Germline CDR1 SNHLY, CDR2 FYNNEI. The CDR3 spans 13 residues. CDR3 coding DNA: TGTGCCAGCAGTGCGGAGAATATTCAGCCCCAGCATTTT. Protein: CASSAENIQPQHF.

CDR3: CASRSSGSTPGELFF. CDR3 nucleotide sequence: TGTGCCAGCAGGAGTAGCGGGAGTACCCCCGGGGAGCTGTTTTTT. The chain recombines TRBV11-2 with TRBJ2-2; 9 bases line up with TRBD2. This CDR3 has 15 amino acids. Germline V gives CDR1 SGHAT, CDR2 FQNNGV. After removal of 6 bases from V and 6 bases from J, the junction contained 8 bases not matched to a gene.

This clone has a handful of counts. The V gene is TRBV6-5, the J gene TRBJ2-5; D perhaps matches TRBD2 (5 bases). The germline CDR1 and CDR2 sequences are MNHEY and SVGAGI. Trimming cost V 6 bases and J 3 bases, with 5 bases left between them. There are 11 residues in the CDR3. DNA of the CDR3: TGTGCCAGCAGGGGAGAAGAGACCCAGTACTTC. Its translation: CASRGEETQYF.

This chain links TRBV11-1 with TRBJ1-2; D is unresolved. CDR1 and CDR2 (germline): SGHAT, FQDESV (reference sequence). The germline V and J ends were trimmed by 5 bases and 4 bases, with 17 bases remaining between them. This CDR3 contains 15 residues. The CDR3: CASSQPPAEVYGYTF. The CDR3 nucleotides read TGTGCCAGCAGCCAACCGCCCGCCGAGGTCTATGGCTACACCTTC.

The genes are TRBV7-8 and TRBJ2-5; TRBD1 might be the D (6 bases). The CDR3 extends over 16 amino acids. With 1 base removed from V and 1 base from J, the gap between germline ends came to 13 bases. Looked up from germline, CDR1 is SGHVS and CDR2 is FQNEAQ. CDR3 region: CASSLDHRDLQETQYF. For the CDR3, the DNA is TGTGCCAGCAGCTTAGATCACAGGGACCTCCAAGAGACCCAGTACTTC. Filled out from reference TRBV7-8 and TRBJ2-5, the complete variable domain reads GAGVSQSPRYKVAKRGQDVALRCDPISGHVSLFWYQQALGQGPEFLTYFQNEAQLDKSGLPSDRFFAERPEGSVSTLKIQRTQQEDSAVYLCASSLDHRDLQETQYFGPGTRLLVL.

This chain joins TRBV10-3 and TRBJ1-5, with D possibly matching TRBD1 (6 bases). Trimming pared 2 bases from V and 3 bases from J, leaving 11 bases between. The CDR3 spans 15 residues. Germline CDR1 reads ENHRY; CDR2 reads SYGVKD. CDR3 sequence (DNA): TGTGCCATCAGTGAGGAGACAGGATACAATCAGCCCCAGCATTTT. This encodes CAISEETGYNQPQHF.

A few counts support this clone. The chain employs TRBV11-3 and TRBJ2-5; 9 nucleotides line up with TRBD1. The CDR3 runs 20 residues. Unmatched junction bases numbered 16, after V lost 2 bases and J lost 0 bases. Germline V gene sequence: CDR1 SGHNT, CDR2 YENEEA. The CDR3, as DNA: TGTGCCAGCAGCTTAATTTTCGGGGACAGGGAGGTACGCCACCAAGAGACCCAGTACTTC. As protein: CASSLIFGDREVRHQETQYF.

The gene calls are TRBV2 and TRBJ2-2; 8 nucleotides agree with TRBD2. This CDR3 is 15 amino acids long. The germline V gene has CDR1 SNHLY and CDR2 FYNNEI. V was clipped by 4 bases and J by 4 bases; unmatched bases: 5. The DNA for the CDR3 is TGTGCCAGCAGTGTGAGCGGGAGCGTCACCGGGGAGCTGTTTTTT. This sequence encodes CASSVSGSVTGELFF.

J is TRBJ2-1 and V is TRBV29-1, with D perhaps matching TRBD2 (5 bases). This CDR3 is 10 amino acids long. Trimming left V 4 bases short and J 8 bases short, with 6 bases between. Germline-derived CDR1 and CDR2 are SQVTM and ANQGSEA. The CDR3 DNA reads TGCAGCGTTGTAGCGTATGAGCAGTTCTTC. This sequence encodes CSVVAYEQFF.

Details on this clone: Other DNA sequences from this sample encode an identical CDR3 as well. The gene calls are TRBV7-2 and TRBJ1-6, with 7 bases matching TRBD1. V shed 5 bases and J 6 bases; nucleotides not matched to a gene: 4. This CDR3 has 14 amino acids. Germline V CDR1 and CDR2: SGHTA, FQGNSA. The CDR3 sequence: CASSPRDSNSPLHF. The CDR3 DNA sequence: TGTGCCAGCAGCCCCCGGGACAGTAATTCACCCCTCCACTTT. The full variable domain, with the rest looked up from reference TRBV7-2 and TRBJ1-6, is GAGVSQSPSNKVTEKGKDVELRCDPISGHTALYWYRQSLGQGLEFLIYFQGNSAPDKSGLPSDRFSAERTGGSVSTLTIQRTQQEDSAVYLCASSPRDSNSPLHFGNGTRLTVT.